These 6 T cell receptor beta chains came from one sample sequenced in a study of chemoradiotherapy in HPV16-positive cancers. The assay was immunoSEQ multiplex PCR, and TCRdb's table has in-frame clones only and misses some. The table has some 10,000 clones, roughly 78% seen once. Sampling was performed from a patient who underwent chemoradiotherapy. These TCRs come from a human donor with HPV-associated anogenital cancer.

CDR3 DNA: TGTGCCATCAGTGAAGGTTCGGGGTCTAGCAATCAGCCCCAGCATTTT. Protein product: CAISEGSGSSNQPQHF. The chain employs TRBV10-3 and TRBJ1-5, with D uncertain. There are 16 residues in the CDR3. The germline V gene encodes CDR1 ENHRY and CDR2 SYGVKD. The V end lost 3 bases, the J end lost 0 bases, and 12 bases lay between the germline ends.

The chain links TRBV2 to TRBJ1-5; no clear D gene. With 3 bases removed from V and 5 bases from J, the gap between germline ends came to 8 bases. CDR1 and CDR2 from the germline V gene are SNHLY and FYNNEI. This CDR3 region has 13 residues. The CDR3 DNA sequence: TGTGCCAGCAGTGATTCAGAAGATCAGCCCCAGCATTTT. This encodes CASSDSEDQPQHF.

This chain uses TRBV2 with TRBJ1-1; D uncertain. The CDR3 is 13 amino acids. Trimming removed 6 bases from V and 0 bases from J, with 8 bases in between. Germline V gene data show CDR1 as SNHLY and CDR2 as FYNNEI. The CDR3 is CASRGIVNTEAFF. CDR3 in DNA: TGTGCCAGCAGGGGGATCGTGAACACTGAAGCTTTCTTT.

V usage is TRBV6-4 and J usage is TRBJ2-3; 9 nucleotides match TRBD2. The J segment lost 1 base and the V segment lost 0 bases, leaving 2 bases of the junction unmatched. CDR3 size: 16 residues. CDR1 and CDR2 (germline): MRHNA, SNTAGT. The CDR3 is CASSDSRLAGTDTQYF. The CDR3, as DNA: TGTGCCAGCAGTGACTCCAGACTAGCGGGCACAGATACGCAGTATTTT.

The chain employs TRBV4-1 and TRBJ1-3; D is possibly TRBD1 (5 bases). V lost 0 bases and J 2 bases, leaving 14 bases between the germline ends. The CDR3 loop spans 17 amino acids. Germline V gene lookup returns CDR1 MGHRA and CDR2 YSYEKL. CDR3 sequence: CASSQDRAGGTGNTIYF. CDR3 nucleotide sequence: TGCGCCAGCAGCCAAGATAGGGCGGGGGGGACTGGAAACACCATATATTTT.

The chain uses TRBV18 and TRBJ2-5, with D possibly called TRBD1 or TRBD2 (5 bases each). Germline V gene sequence: CDR1 KGHSH, CDR2 LQKENI. Trimming removed 1 base at V and 2 bases at J, with 5 bases between. The CDR3 contains 13 residues. This CDR3 reads CASSPRGQETQYF. The CDR3, as DNA: TGTGCCAGCTCACCACGGGGGCAAGAGACCCAGTACTTC.